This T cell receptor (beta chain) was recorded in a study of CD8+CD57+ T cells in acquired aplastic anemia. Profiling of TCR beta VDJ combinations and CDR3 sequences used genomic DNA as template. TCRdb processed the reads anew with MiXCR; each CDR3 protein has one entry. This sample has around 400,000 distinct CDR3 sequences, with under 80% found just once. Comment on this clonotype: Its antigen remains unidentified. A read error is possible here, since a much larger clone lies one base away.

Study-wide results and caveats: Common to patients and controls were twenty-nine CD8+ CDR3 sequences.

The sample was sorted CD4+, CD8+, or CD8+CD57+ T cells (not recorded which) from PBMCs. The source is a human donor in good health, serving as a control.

CDR3 sequence (DNA): TGTGCCAGCCGGAGGGACAGGTCTATTGCCACCGGGGAGCTGTTTTTT. It specifies CASRRDRSIATGELFF. The chain employs TRBV12-3 or TRBV12-4 and TRBJ2-2; TRBD1 matches 8 bases. J lost 4 bases, V lost 8 bases, and 12 bases had no gene match. This CDR3 region has 16 residues.